The T cell receptor beta chain under discussion was sequenced for a study of blood T cells in healthy people across ages (dated by TCRdb to about 2015). General notes on the study: In model experiments, template switching captured roughly one uniquely barcoded TCR beta cDNA molecule for every two T cells. Donors of different ages were randomly distributed across sequencing lanes to avoid experimental bias. To track age-related changes in TCR beta repertoire diversity, the study relied on deep sequencing normalized with unique cDNA molecular identifiers. The study analyzed two additional independent replicas of 1 million unique cDNA reads from the same blood draw for two donors, one aged 18 to 30 and one aged 80 or older. The donors were divided into four age groups: young (average approximately 17 years), middle-aged (about 39), aged (around 67) and long-lived (roughly 82).

The 39 donors, aged about 6 to 100 years, were systemically healthy Caucasian individuals from Russia. Approximately 9.3 milliliters of peripheral blood were collected from each donor into EDTA-treated Vacutainer tubes. Ficoll-Paque density-gradient centrifugation was used to isolate PBMCs, with at least 6 million obtained per sample. Trizol reagent was used to extract total RNA from PBMCs, with at least 5.5 micrograms per sample. For every donor, an aliquot of PBMCs went through flow cytometry to measure the percentages of naive CD45RAhigh/CD27high T cells. Library generation was performed with 5' RACE. Data came from an Illumina HiSeq 2500. A second PCR of about 7 to 12 cycles was performed with a sample-barcoded 5' primer and a J-beta primer mix. A template-switch 5' adaptor carrying 12 random nucleotides introduced a unique molecular identifier onto each TCR beta cDNA molecule. Each sample yielded at least 3 million CDR3-containing paired-end reads. First-strand cDNA synthesis was performed from all RNA using the Mint cDNA synthesis kit, with priming by a TRBC-specific oligonucleotide. Following uracil-DNA glycosylase treatment, all cDNA underwent a first 18-cycle PCR with the universal primers M1SS and BC2_uni_R. From the authors' description of their analysis: For normalization, 1 million high-quality reads were randomly selected from each sample, with every read carrying a distinct molecular identifier. Instead of being binned into consensus sequences, reads with shared molecular identifiers were discarded. MiTCR, run with a Q25 quality threshold and the strictest error-elimination algorithm, handled CDR3 identification, clonotype clustering and error correction. Lower-bound total TCR beta diversity was estimated with a nonparametric unseen species model using Euler transformation. TCRdb trimmed public reads at Q25 via fastp, called clones via MiXCR and kept in-frame beta chains. Entries are consolidated by CDR3 protein sequence, retaining the most common genes and DNA. For this entry, the V and J calls and clone size follow TCRdb and not the study's own pipeline. For this sample the table gives fewer than 900,000 distinct CDR3 sequences, of which approximately 49% were detected only once. Roughly 30% of the sample lies in the top ten.

Taken from the germline V gene, the CDR1 and CDR2 loops are SGHTA and FQGTGA. The CDR3, from cysteine to phenylalanine, totals 13 residues. Solely the CDR3 DNA is kept, with 39 bases framed from the first base. V is reduced by 7 bases and J by 0 bases, leaving a spacing of 4 bases between them. This clonotype was detected only a few times. Its specific antigen is unknown. The record has no base qualities; no much larger clone is one base away. The study at large found these results: Compared with the aged group, the long-lived group had more naive CD4+ T cells, fewer expanded clones and increased TCR diversity, a pattern suggesting age selection. Observed TCR beta diversity per million T cells fell roughly linearly with age, and a significant reduction was already apparent by age about 38. Observed TCR beta diversity correlated strongly with the percentage of naive T cells measured by flow cytometry. The CMV infection status of donors was not known, potentially confounding age-related changes in expanded clonotypes. Since profiling was done on bulk unsorted PBMCs, naive and antigen-experienced compartments could not be conclusively compared. Total diversity estimates from one million sequenced T cells were considered lower bounds and underestimates.

The V and J segments used are TRBV7-3 and TRBJ2-6, with no confidently assigned D gene. The receptor was derived from a woman between 55 and 75 years old in good health. Input material: blood. The sequenced DNA: TGTGCCAGCACAGGCTCTGGGGCCAACGTCCTGACTTTC. Translated, it gives CASTGSGANVLTF.